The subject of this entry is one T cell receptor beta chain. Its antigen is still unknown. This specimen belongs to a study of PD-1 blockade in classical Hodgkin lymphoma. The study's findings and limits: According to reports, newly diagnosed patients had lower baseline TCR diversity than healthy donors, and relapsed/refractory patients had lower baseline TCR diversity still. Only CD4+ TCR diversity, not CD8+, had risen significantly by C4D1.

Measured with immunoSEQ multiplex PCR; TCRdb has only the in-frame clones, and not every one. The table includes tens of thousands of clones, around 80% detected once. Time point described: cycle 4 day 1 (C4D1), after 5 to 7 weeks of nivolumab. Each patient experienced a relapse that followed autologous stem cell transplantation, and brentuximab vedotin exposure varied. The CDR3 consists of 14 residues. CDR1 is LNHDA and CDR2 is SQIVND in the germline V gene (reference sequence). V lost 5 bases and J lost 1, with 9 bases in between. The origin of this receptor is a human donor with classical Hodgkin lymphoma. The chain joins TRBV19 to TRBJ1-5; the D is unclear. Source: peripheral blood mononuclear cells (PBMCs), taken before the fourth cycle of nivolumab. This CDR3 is CASSHRRSNQPQHF. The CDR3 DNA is TGTGCCAGTAGTCACAGAAGGAGCAATCAGCCCCAGCATTTT.